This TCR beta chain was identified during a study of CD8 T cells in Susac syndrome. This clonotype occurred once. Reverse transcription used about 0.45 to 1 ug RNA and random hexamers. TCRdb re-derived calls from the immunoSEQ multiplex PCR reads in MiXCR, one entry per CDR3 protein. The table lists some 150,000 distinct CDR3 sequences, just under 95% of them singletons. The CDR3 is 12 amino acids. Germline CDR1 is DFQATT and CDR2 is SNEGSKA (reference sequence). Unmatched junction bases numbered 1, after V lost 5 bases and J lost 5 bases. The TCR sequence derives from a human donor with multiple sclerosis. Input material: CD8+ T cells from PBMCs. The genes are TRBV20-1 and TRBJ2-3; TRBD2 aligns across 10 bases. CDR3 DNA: TGCAGTGCTTTAGCGGGGGGAGATACGCAGTATTTT. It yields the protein CSALAGGDTQYF.